This T cell receptor (beta chain) was identified in a study of response to subunit inactivated influenza vaccine. Notes on the study in general: The authors proposed limited new T cell recruitment per seasonal influenza vaccination.

In the case of this clonotype: The antigen is unknown.

TCRdb analysed the RT-PCR reads with MiXCR anew, one entry per CDR3 protein. The table lists 400,000 to 550,000 distinct CDR3 sequences, roughly 25% of them singletons. V dropped 6 bases and J dropped 3; count of bases not matched to a gene: 12. Germline lookup yields CDR1 MNHNS and CDR2 SASEGT. The CDR3 has 17 amino acids. This receptor was taken from a man aged 50-59 years who received an inactivated influenza vaccine. The sample consisted of CD4+ T cells sorted from PBMCs, taken about 5 days after vaccination. V usage is TRBV6-1 and J usage is TRBJ1-4, with 8 bases lining up with TRBD1. The CDR3 region is CASRPGQGRVANEKLFF. The CDR3 DNA reads as TGTGCCAGCAGACCCGGACAGGGTCGCGTAGCTAATGAAAAACTGTTTTTT.